In this sample, the clone carrying this T cell receptor (beta chain) turned up many times. What it recognizes is unknown. A much larger clone sits a single nucleotide away, making a read error possible. These data originate in a study of Graves' ophthalmopathy and Graves' hyperthyroidism. Background on the study: Before any treatment, peripheral blood was taken at the initial diagnosis. Study conclusions and caveats: Predictions made by the model for ophthalmopathy progression reached 70% to 71% sensitivity and 72% to 85% specificity.

Germline V gene sequence: CDR1 SNHLY, CDR2 FYNNEI. The CDR3 length is 15 residues. Hyperthyroidism qualified as stable when ophthalmopathy did not develop within 18 months of follow-up. The authors enrolled newly diagnosed hyperthyroidism patients aged 18 to 65 with under 2 months' duration. Using RNA transcripts, the TCR beta CDR3 regions were amplified. The library came from an HTBI-primed first-round RT-PCR and a second-round multiplex PCR. TCRdb recomputed calls from the multiplex PCR reads with MiXCR, one row per CDR3 protein. Altogether about 390,000 distinct CDR3 sequences are present, over 15% being singletons, with the ten largest covering 5.5% to 8%.

The chain is built from TRBV2 and TRBJ2-5, with D possibly TRBD1 on 6 matching bases. Sequencing was carried out using peripheral blood. The receptor comes from a woman between 18 and 29 years old with stable Graves' hyperthyroidism. As DNA, the CDR3 is TGTGCCAGCAGACTTGACAGGAATAGCCAAGAGACCCAGTGCTTC. It is translated as CASRLDRNSQETQCF.